This TCR beta chain derives from a study of blood T cell repertoires in COVID-19. About the research overall: Nucleic acid was either cDNA or gDNA, and it came from T cells, B-cell-depleted T cells, or PBMCs.

This CDR3 is 15 amino acids long. V lost 6 bases and J lost 4; bases outside the gene matches: 4. Germline V gene data show CDR1 as MNHEY and CDR2 as SMNVEV (reference sequence). The data were produced by immunoSEQ multiplex PCR, yet TCRdb's version contains in-frame clones alone and is incomplete. This table has around 180,000 clones, roughly nine tenths appearing once. The origin of this receptor is a man in his 60s with acute or convalescent COVID-19. The source material was peripheral blood. This chain connects TRBV27 to TRBJ2-2, with 11 bases that match TRBD2. CDR3 region: CASRLGTSGTGELFF. In DNA form, the CDR3 reads TGTGCCAGCAGATTAGGGACTAGCGGCACCGGGGAGCTGTTTTTT.